The 16 T cell receptor beta chains reported below all come from one sample, sequenced in a study of T cells after yellow fever vaccination. TCRdb re-called the 5' RACE reads through MiXCR, storing one row per CDR3 protein. The sample records roughly 170,000 distinct CDR3 sequences, approximately 9.7% being singletons. The sample was CD8+ T cells sorted from PBMCs, taken 45 days after the yellow fever booster vaccination. The receptors were sampled from a young man who received the YFV17D yellow fever vaccine.

This chain uses TRBV15 with TRBJ2-1; TRBD1 matches 9 bases. Trimming cost V 3 bases and J 1 base; bases outside gene matches: 16. The CDR3 contains 20 residues. CDR1 is LNHNV, CDR2 YYDKDF, per germline (reference sequence). Here the CDR3 DNA reads TGTGCCACCAGCAGTCCCCCTGGGACAGGGCTCTTCCTTTCCTACAATGAGCAGTTCTTC. Its translation: CATSSPPGTGLFLSYNEQFF.

V is TRBV11-3 and J is TRBJ2-1; 8 nucleotides line up with TRBD2. V shed 1 base, J shed 6 bases, and the junction held 8 bases outside the gene matches. CDR1 is SGHNT, CDR2 YENEEA, per germline. The CDR3 covers 16 residues. The CDR3 bases are TGTGCCAGCAGCTTAGTAGGCGGGGGGTTCTCCAATGAGCAGTTCTTC. As protein: CASSLVGGGFSNEQFF. Drawing the rest from reference TRBV11-3 and TRBJ2-1, the complete variable domain is EAGVVQSPRYKIIEKKQPVAFWCNPISGHNTLYWYLQNLGQGPELLIRYENEEAVDDSQLPKDRFSAERLKGVDSTLKIQPAELGDSAVYLCASSLVGGGFSNEQFFGPGTRLTVL.

The chain links TRBV29-1 to TRBJ2-5; the match to TRBD2 covers 7 bases. V dropped 0 bases and J dropped 4; count of bases not matched to a gene: 5. The CDR3 has 14 residues. Germline V lookup: CDR1 SQVTM, CDR2 ANQGSEA. CDR3 nucleotide sequence: TGCAGCGTTGAAGAAGCGGGGATGGGAGAGACCCAGTACTTC. It translates to CSVEEAGMGETQYF.

This clonotype was seen many times. V gene TRBV7-9 combines with J gene TRBJ1-2, with unresolved D. Between the trimmed V and J ends, which lost 5 bases and 5 bases, there was a span of 9 bases. This CDR3 is built from 12 residues. Per the germline V gene, CDR1 is SEHNR and CDR2 is FQNEAQ (reference sequence). CDR3 sequence: CASSLTAYGYTF. As DNA, the CDR3 is TGTGCCAGCAGCCTCACAGCGTATGGCTACACCTTC. The complete variable domain, with remaining parts taken from reference TRBV7-9 and TRBJ1-2, reads DTGVSQNPRHKITKRGQNVTFRCDPISEHNRLYWYRQTLGQGPEFLTYFQNEAQLEKSRLLSDRFSAERPKGSFSTLEIQRTEQGDSAMYLCASSLTAYGYTFGSGTRLTVV.

This clonotype was picked up a small number of times. The chain carries TRBV27 and TRBJ2-7; D possibly matches TRBD1 or TRBD2 (5 bases each). Germline V CDR1 and CDR2: MNHEY, SMNVEV (reference sequence). Trimming took 4 bases from V and 0 from J, leaving 13 bases between them. The CDR3 contains 15 residues. DNA for the CDR3: TGTGCCAGCAGTTCCGGGACGGTCAGCTCCTACGAGCAGTACTTC. It yields the protein CASSSGTVSSYEQYF.

The chain joins TRBV4-1 to TRBJ1-5; D not certain. The germline V and J ends were trimmed by 4 bases and 2 bases, with 12 bases remaining between them. The CDR3 has 15 amino acids. Germline V lookup: CDR1 MGHRA, CDR2 YSYEKL. CDR3 DNA sequence: TGCGCCAGCAGCCCGAGACAATCTGGCAATCAGCCCCAGCATTTT. It translates to CASSPRQSGNQPQHF.

This clonotype was observed a few times. The chain joins TRBV6-6 to TRBJ2-7; tentatively, D is TRBD2 (7 bases). Germline assignment: CDR1 MNHNY and CDR2 SVGAGI (reference sequence). Trimming removed 0 bases at V and 5 bases at J, with 11 bases between. The CDR3 totals 14 residues. In DNA form, the CDR3 reads TGTGCCAGCAGTTACTCTGGGGGGGCGGACGAGCAGTACTTC. Its protein product is CASSYSGGADEQYF.

This clonotype has ten or more counts. The rearrangement joins TRBV19 to TRBJ2-1; 9 nucleotides line up with TRBD1. The germline V gene has CDR1 LNHDA and CDR2 SQIVND (reference sequence). V lost 1 base and J lost 2; bases outside the gene matches: 0. The CDR3 spans 15 residues. CDR3 bases: TGTGCCAGTAGTATAGGGACAGGGGCCTACAATGAGCAGTTCTTC. Protein product: CASSIGTGAYNEQFF.

V usage is TRBV4-3 and J usage is TRBJ2-3; D call uncertain. Germline-derived CDR1 and CDR2 are LGHNA and YSLEER. The CDR3 has 15 residues. V was shortened by 5 bases and J by 2 bases, with 14 bases between the two germline ends. The CDR3 coding sequence is TGCGCCAGCAGCAAGACTGGCTGGGACACAGATACGCAGTATTTT. This sequence encodes CASSKTGWDTDTQYF.

The chain uses TRBV4-3 and TRBJ1-6; 7 bases agree with TRBD1. Losses at the gene ends were 2 bases for V and 4 bases for J; bases not matched to a gene: 5. Germline CDR1 is LGHNA and CDR2 is YSLEER. The CDR3 contains 16 residues. CDR3 region: CASSQRDRQYNSPLHF. Here the CDR3 DNA reads TGCGCCAGCAGCCAAAGGGACAGACAATATAATTCACCCCTCCACTTT.

This clonotype was picked up a small number of times. This rearrangement joins TRBV5-1 to TRBJ1-1; 7 bases match TRBD1. This CDR3 is 14 amino acids long. The V segment lost 5 bases and the J segment 1 base; nucleotides outside the gene matches: 5. CDR1 is SGHRS, CDR2 YFSETQ, per germline. The CDR3 region has the DNA TGCGCCAGCAGGAACAGGGGATCGAACACTGAAGCTTTCTTT. Its protein is CASRNRGSNTEAFF.

This clonotype was seen more than once but under ten times. The V and J genes are TRBV4-3 and TRBJ2-1; D is undetermined. The germline gives CDR1 LGHNA, CDR2 YSLEER. V was clipped by 4 bases and J by 9 bases, with 13 bases between them. This CDR3 comprises 13 residues. In DNA, the CDR3 is TGCGCCAGCAGCCCTAGATGGAGTAGTGAGCAGTTCTTC. Protein sequence: CASSPRWSSEQFF.

A few counts support this clonotype. The V gene is TRBV6-6, the J gene TRBJ2-7, with 8 nucleotides matching TRBD1. In germline, CDR1 is MNHNY, CDR2 SVGAGI (reference sequence). The CDR3 covers 14 residues. The V segment lost 5 bases and the J segment 4 bases; nucleotides outside the gene matches: 7. CDR3 nucleotide sequence: TGTGCCAGCAGTCTTATGGACAGGGCTTACGAGCAGTACGTC. Its protein is CASSLMDRAYEQYV.

The chain recombines TRBV27 with TRBJ1-6; no clear D. Germline CDR1 MNHEY, CDR2 SMNVEV (reference sequence). Trimming removed 7 bases from V and 10 bases from J, with 32 bases in between. This CDR3 is 19 amino acids long. CDR3 DNA sequence: TGTGCCAGCACCGCCTTGACCGGGAACCCGATTGTCGGCAGATCACCCCTCCACTTT. Protein product: CASTALTGNPIVGRSPLHF.

This sequence joins TRBV5-6 and TRBJ2-5; D unclear. Trimming left V 2 bases short and J 0 bases short, with 2 bases between. The V gene's germline CDR1 is SGHDT and CDR2 YYEEEE. The CDR3 spans 12 residues. CDR3 sequence: CASSFDQETQYF. For the CDR3, the DNA is TGTGCCAGCAGCTTTGACCAAGAGACCCAGTACTTC.

The gene calls are TRBV12-3 or TRBV12-4 and TRBJ2-7; D gene uncertain. This CDR3 is built from 17 residues. V was cut by 4 bases and J by 6 bases, with 25 bases left in between. CDR3 nucleotides: TGTGCCAGCAGTTCCACCGCCCAGACGCTGATCGACCCCGAGCAGTACTTC. Residues: CASSSTAQTLIDPEQYF.